This is a list of T cell receptor beta chains from one sample in a study of T cell responses to AZD1222 COVID-19 vaccine. Measured with immunoSEQ multiplex PCR; TCRdb has only the in-frame clones, and not every one. This repertoire shows 120,000 or so clones, 80% to 90% found once; its top ten account for 15% to 20%. The sequencing used peripheral blood, collected on day 0 of MenACWY control vaccination. These TCRs come from an adult in good health. Each CDR3 is given with its conserved first and last residue. The D gene is left open where the match is weak. Not every row has a clone size; where given, it reads once, few, many or a size class.

D gene	clone size	J gene	V gene	CDR3 protein	CDR3 DNA
-	-	TRBJ2-3	TRBV7-6	CASSLRGAATDTQYF	TGTGCCAGCAGCCTACGGGGAGCGGCCACAGATACGCAGTATTTT
-	-	TRBJ2-1	TRBV7-9	CASSPKVGLHSSYNEQFF	TGTGCCAGCAGCCCTAAAGTCGGTCTTCATAGCTCCTACAATGAGCAGTTCTTC
-	-	TRBJ1-3	TRBV5-6	CASSLRIADSWAGNTIYF	TGTGCCAGCAGCTTGAGGATCGCGGACTCGTGGGCTGGAAACACCATATATTTT
TRBD2	-	TRBJ2-2	TRBV7-3	CASSSRGGYNTGELFF	TGTGCCAGCAGCTCCCGGGGGGGGTACAACACCGGGGAGCTGTTTTTT
TRBD1	-	TRBJ1-6	TRBV6-5	CASSYSMTGGNSPLHF	TGTGCCAGCAGTTACTCCATGACAGGGGGCAATTCACCCCTCCACTTT
-	-	TRBJ2-7	TRBV24-1	CATSGRVWYEQYF	TGTGCCACCAGTGGCAGGGTATGGTACGAGCAGTACTTC
-	-	TRBJ2-7	TRBV24-1	CATSDPDYTNEQYF	TGTGCCACCAGTGACCCAGACTATACCAACGAGCAGTACTTC
TRBD1	-	TRBJ1-2	TRBV28	CASSLLPGGSNYGYTF	TGTGCCAGCAGCCTACTCCCAGGGGGTTCTAACTATGGCTACACCTTC
-	-	TRBJ2-1	TRBV19	CASTSWTNEQFF	TGTGCCAGTACGAGTTGGACCAATGAGCAGTTCTTC
-	-	TRBJ1-6	TRBV5-4	CASSLGGPVNSPLHF	TGTGCCAGCAGCTTGGGGGGGCCGGTTAATTCACCCCTCCACTTT
TRBD1	-	TRBJ1-5	TRBV18	CASSPSRDSQPQHF	TGTGCCAGCTCACCAAGCCGGGACAGTCAGCCCCAGCATTTT
TRBD2	-	TRBJ2-7	TRBV4-1	CASSPGLARIAYHEQYF	TGCGCCAGCAGCCCCGGACTAGCGAGGATAGCGTACCACGAGCAGTACTTC
-	-	TRBJ1-5	TRBV5-1	CASSIGSGTPNQPQHF	TGCGCCAGCAGCATAGGATCCGGGACACCGAATCAGCCCCAGCATTTT
TRBD2	few	TRBJ2-2	TRBV19	CASSTPGLAGGRNTGELFF	TGTGCCAGTAGTACCCCAGGACTAGCGGGAGGCCGAAACACCGGGGAGCTGTTTTTT
-	-	TRBJ2-2	TRBV2	CATIPGTNTGELFF	TGTGCCACCATCCCCGGGACTAACACCGGGGAGCTGTTTTTT
TRBD1	-	TRBJ1-2	TRBV30	CAWSGTGHGYTF	TGTGCCTGGAGTGGGACAGGGCATGGCTACACCTTC
-	-	TRBJ1-1	TRBV28	CASSQGPEGDTEAFF	TGTGCCAGCAGCCAAGGGCCTGAGGGGGACACTGAAGCTTTCTTT
-	once	TRBJ1-5	TRBV10-3	CAIGKGFDQPQHF	TGTGCCATCGGAAAGGGGTTTGATCAGCCCCAGCATTTT
-	-	TRBJ1-5	TRBV7-9	CASSFSQISNQPQHF	TGTGCCAGCAGCTTTTCGCAGATTAGCAATCAGCCCCAGCATTTT
TRBD2	-	TRBJ2-2	TRBV7-9	CASEKRELAGELFF	TGTGCCAGTGAAAAGCGGGAGTTGGCCGGGGAGCTGTTTTTT
TRBD2	-	TRBJ2-5	TRBV29-1	CSVVHFGGSQETQYF	TGCAGCGTTGTACACTTCGGCGGGAGCCAAGAGACCCAGTACTTC
-	-	TRBJ2-5	TRBV7-2	CASSSASGLLQETQYF	TGTGCCAGCAGCTCGGCCTCAGGGTTGTTGCAAGAGACCCAGTACTTC
-	-	TRBJ2-7	TRBV10-2	CASSGVDEQYF	TGCGCCAGCAGTGGGGTAGACGAGCAGTACTTC
-	-	TRBJ2-4	TRBV19	CAPARVHLAKNIQYF	TGTGCCCCCGCCCGGGTCCACTTAGCCAAAAACATTCAGTACTTC
-	-	TRBJ2-1	TRBV9	CASSVFIWSEQFF	TGTGCCAGCAGCGTATTTATTTGGAGTGAGCAGTTCTTC
-	-	TRBJ1-5	TRBV24-1	CATSDRSNQPQHF	TGTGCCACCAGTGACAGGAGCAATCAGCCCCAGCATTTT
-	-	TRBJ2-5	TRBV18	CASSPGQIQETQYF	TGTGCCAGCTCACCGGGGCAGATCCAAGAGACCCAGTACTTC
TRBD1	once	TRBJ1-5	TRBV19	CASTQARDRVLQPQHF	TGTGCCAGTACCCAAGCAAGGGACAGGGTTTTGCAGCCCCAGCATTTT
TRBD1	-	TRBJ1-1	TRBV19	CASSTRPGTVNTEAFF	TGTGCCAGTAGTACTCGACCGGGGACAGTGAACACTGAAGCTTTCTTT
-	few	TRBJ2-1	TRBV3-1/TRBV3-2	CASSQEGGNSYNEQFF	TGTGCCAGCAGCCAAGAAGGAGGGAACTCCTACAATGAGCAGTTCTTC
TRBD1	once	TRBJ1-4	TRBV24-1	CATSDPTGREEKLFF	TGTGCCACCAGTGACCCGACAGGGAGGGAGGAAAAACTGTTTTTT
-	-	TRBJ2-1	TRBV7-6	CASSLVSSEYNEQFF	TGTGCCAGCAGCTTAGTGTCTAGCGAGTACAATGAGCAGTTCTTC
TRBD2	-	TRBJ2-3	TRBV6-5	CASSLGLAEDTQYF	TGTGCCAGCAGCCTGGGACTAGCGGAAGATACGCAGTATTTT
-	-	TRBJ1-4	TRBV6-5	CASSSRGVRNEKLFF	TGTGCCAGCAGCTCGAGGGGGGTACGCAATGAAAAACTGTTTTTT
-	-	TRBJ1-4	TRBV29-1	CSVAVTHNEKLFF	TGCAGCGTTGCGGTCACCCATAATGAAAAACTGTTTTTT
-	-	TRBJ1-3	TRBV28	CASSLVLRGNTIYF	TGTGCCAGCAGTTTAGTACTCAGAGGAAACACCATATATTTT
-	-	TRBJ1-2	TRBV6-4	CASSGRTGDGGYTF	TGTGCCAGCAGTGGTCGAACGGGGGATGGGGGCTACACCTTC
-	-	TRBJ1-1	TRBV20-1	CSASQGLRAFF	TGCAGTGCTTCGCAGGGACTTAGGGCTTTCTTT
-	once	TRBJ2-1	TRBV5-1	CASSLEGNEQFF	TGCGCCAGCAGCTTGGAAGGGAATGAGCAGTTCTTC